The 22 T cell receptor beta chains below were found in one sample sequenced in a study of T cell responses to AZD1222 COVID-19 vaccine. Using immunoSEQ multiplex PCR, the repertoire was profiled, and TCRdb retains in-frame clones only, with some absent. The table includes about 170,000 clones, roughly nine tenths detected once. Specimen: peripheral blood, collected on day 0 of AZD1222 vaccination. The receptors were sampled from an adult in good health.

The chain carries TRBV28 and TRBJ1-5, with 7 bases fitting TRBD1. Unmatched junction bases numbered 7, after V lost 2 bases and J lost 0 bases. The CDR3 runs to 17 residues. Per germline, CDR1 MDHEN and CDR2 SYDVKM. In nucleotides, the CDR3 is TGTGCCAGCAGTTTACACAGGGGACCTATTAGCAATCAGCCCCAGCATTTT. This codes for CASSLHRGPISNQPQHF.

This clone appeared a few times. This chain joins TRBV5-8 and TRBJ1-1, with D unresolved. The length of the CDR3 is 13 residues. The germline V gene encodes CDR1 SGHTS and CDR2 YDEGEE. Trimming took off 7 bases at V and 1 base at J, with 11 bases between the two ends. Here the CDR3 reads CASRYNQNTEAFF. As DNA, the CDR3 is TGTGCCAGCCGATACAATCAGAACACTGAAGCTTTCTTT. The whole variable domain, filled in from reference TRBV5-8 and TRBJ1-1, reads EAGVTQSPTHLIKTRGQQATLRCSPISGHTSVYWYQQALGLGLQFLLWYDEGEERNRGNFPPRFSGRQFPNYSSELNVNALELEDSALYLCASRYNQNTEAFFGQGTRLTVV.

The chain carries TRBV11-2 and TRBJ1-1; D perhaps matches TRBD1 (5 bases). The V gene lost 5 bases and the J gene lost 0 bases, with 10 bases spanning the gap. The CDR3 contains 14 residues. Germline CDR1 and CDR2: SGHAT and FQNNGV. The CDR3 here is CASSQGIMNTEAFF. Written as DNA, the CDR3 is TGTGCCAGCAGCCAGGGAATCATGAACACTGAAGCTTTCTTT. Full variable domain (missing parts from reference TRBV11-2 and TRBJ1-1): EAGVAQSPRYKIIEKRQSVAFWCNPISGHATLYWYQQILGQGPKLLIQFQNNGVVDDSQLPKDRFSAERLKGVDSTLKIQPAKLEDSAVYLCASSQGIMNTEAFFGQGTRLTVV.

The rearrangement links TRBV5-6 to TRBJ2-2; 12 positions match TRBD2. The V and J ends lost 0 bases and 6 bases, in that order; junction bases with no gene match: 3. Germline lookup yields CDR1 SGHDT and CDR2 YYEEEE. This CDR3 comprises 16 residues. CDR3 DNA: TGTGCCAGCAGCTTGGTACCTAGCGGGGGGGCCGGGGAGCTGTTTTTT. Protein product: CASSLVPSGGAGELFF.

In this sample, this clone turned up a few times. This chain connects TRBV15 to TRBJ1-4; no clear D gene. V lost 2 bases to trimming and J lost 0 bases, with 10 bases between them. CDR3 size: 16 residues. CDR1 is LNHNV and CDR2 is YYDKDF in the germline V gene (reference sequence). The CDR3 DNA reads TGTGCCACCAGCAGAAGAACCCAGGCAACTAATGAAAAACTGTTTTTT. Protein sequence: CATSRRTQATNEKLFF.

This sequence joins TRBV10-1 and TRBJ1-1, with 9 nucleotides matching TRBD1. CDR1 and CDR2 (germline): WNHNN, SYGVQD (reference sequence). V gave up 0 bases and J gave up 3 bases; unmatched junction bases: 5. The CDR3 is 16 amino acids. The CDR3 sequence: CASSESTGGLDTEAFF. The DNA of the CDR3 is TGCGCCAGCAGTGAGTCCACAGGGGGCTTGGACACTGAAGCTTTCTTT.

This sequence joins TRBV30 and TRBJ1-2; a possible D gene is TRBD1 (5 bases). The ends were cut back, 2 bases at V and 2 bases at J, with 12 bases in the middle. This CDR3 region has 14 residues. Germline V gene lookup returns CDR1 GTSNPN and CDR2 SVGIG (reference sequence). The CDR3 DNA reads as TGTGCCTGGAGTTCAGGTACAGGAAACTATGGCTACACCTTC. It encodes CAWSSGTGNYGYTF.

This rearrangement joins TRBV5-4 to TRBJ1-2; a weak D match, TRBD1 (6 bases). Germline lookup yields CDR1 SGHNT and CDR2 YYREEE (reference sequence). The germline V and J ends were trimmed by 4 bases and 3 bases, with 13 bases remaining between them. The CDR3 totals 14 residues. In DNA form, the CDR3 reads TGTGCCAGCAGCCGAAGGGGGGGGGACTATGGCTACACCTTC. Its translation: CASSRRGGDYGYTF.

This chain links TRBV7-3 with TRBJ2-1; the D gene could be TRBD1 or TRBD2 (5 bases each). This CDR3 has 14 residues. Germline assignment: CDR1 SGHTA and CDR2 FQGTGA. V lost 4 bases, J lost 4 bases, and 11 bases lay in between. CDR3 coding DNA: TGTGCCAGCAGCTCCGGGACGGATTACAATGAGCAGTTCTTC. Protein: CASSSGTDYNEQFF.

The J gene is TRBJ1-2, the V gene TRBV15; D remains unclear. Trimming left V 0 bases short and J 6 bases short, with 14 bases between. The CDR3 extends over 15 amino acids. Germline assignment: CDR1 LNHNV and CDR2 YYDKDF (reference sequence). The CDR3 sequence is CATSRDLRTLDGYTF. The DNA for the CDR3 is TGTGCCACCAGCAGAGATCTCCGGACCTTGGATGGCTACACCTTC.

The chain uses TRBV29-1 and TRBJ1-1; D is undetermined. Germline V gene lookup returns CDR1 SQVTM and CDR2 ANQGSEA. The CDR3 has 15 residues. The V end was cut by 6 bases, the J end by 1 base, with 18 bases between. CDR3 bases: TGCAGCGTCTCTCATGGAGGCGGTAGGAACACTGAAGCTTTCTTT. Protein sequence: CSVSHGGGRNTEAFF.

J is TRBJ1-2 and V is TRBV6-5; possibly TRBD1 for D (6 bases). CDR1 is MNHEY, CDR2 SVGAGI, per germline. Trimming cost V 7 bases and J 4 bases, with 16 bases left between them. The CDR3 length is 14 residues. The CDR3: CASKQDSKLYGYTF. In DNA form, the CDR3 reads TGTGCCAGCAAGCAGGACAGCAAACTCTATGGCTACACCTTC.

The V and J genes are TRBV2 and TRBJ2-4, with D possibly being TRBD1 or TRBD2 (5 bases each). V was pared by 4 bases and J by 2 bases, with 9 bases between. This CDR3 region has 14 residues. Germline-derived CDR1 and CDR2 are SNHLY and FYNNEI. The chain's CDR3 is CASSVGVPKNIQYF. In nucleotides, the CDR3 is TGTGCCAGCAGTGTGGGGGTACCCAAAAACATTCAGTACTTC.

The V and J genes are TRBV14 and TRBJ1-2; weak D call: TRBD1 (5 bases). This CDR3 comprises 12 residues. V lost 1 base to trimming and J lost 10 bases, with 10 bases between them. CDR1 SGHDN and CDR2 FVKESK come from the germline V gene. The CDR3 loop reads CASSQARVDYTF. The CDR3 nucleotides are TGTGCCAGCAGCCAAGCCAGGGTAGACTACACCTTC.

The chain couples TRBV5-5 to TRBJ1-6; 7 bases are a match to TRBD1. The CDR3 is made up of 15 amino acids. The V gene's germline CDR1 is SGHKS and CDR2 YYEKEE (reference sequence). The V segment lost 4 bases and the J segment 8 bases; nucleotides outside the gene matches: 9. CDR3 nucleotides: TGTGCCAGCAGCCCTGGGGACAGATGGGATTCACCCCTCCACTTT. Residues: CASSPGDRWDSPLHF.

V and J are TRBV5-1 and TRBJ1-1; D is possibly TRBD1 (6 bases). CDR3 length: 14 amino acids. The germline V gene encodes CDR1 SGHRS and CDR2 YFSETQ. The V gene lost 4 bases and the J gene lost 6 bases, with 16 bases spanning the gap. The CDR3 bases are TGCGCCAGCAGCCCCGAAGGGGGGGAGGCTGAAGCTTTCTTT. Translating it yields CASSPEGGEAEAFF.

The rearrangement links TRBV27 to TRBJ2-7; 8 positions match TRBD1. The V and J ends lost 4 bases and 2 bases, in that order; junction bases with no gene match: 7. The CDR3 length is 15 residues. Per germline, CDR1 MNHEY and CDR2 SMNVEV (reference sequence). The CDR3 sequence: CASSSGTGKTYEQYV. The CDR3, as DNA: TGTGCCAGCAGTTCCGGGACAGGAAAAACCTACGAGCAGTACGTC.

V and J are TRBV6-5 and TRBJ1-4, with D possibly TRBD1 on 5 matching bases. The V gene's germline CDR1 is MNHEY and CDR2 SVGAGI. Trimming removed 0 bases from V and 5 bases from J, with 7 bases in between. The CDR3 spans 14 residues. In nucleotides, the CDR3 is TGTGCCAGCAGTTACTCGGAGGGGAATGAAAAACTGTTTTTT. This gives the protein CASSYSEGNEKLFF.

This rearrangement joins TRBV28 to TRBJ1-5; a possible D gene is TRBD1 (5 bases). From germline, CDR1 is MDHEN and CDR2 SYDVKM. CDR3 size: 15 residues. The germline V and J ends were trimmed by 7 bases and 9 bases, with 22 bases remaining between them. Here the CDR3 reads CASKVGGEITRPQHF. The CDR3 DNA sequence: TGTGCCAGCAAAGTCGGGGGTGAAATTACTCGGCCCCAGCATTTT.

The chain is built from TRBV6-5 and TRBJ2-7; a possible D gene is TRBD2 (5 bases). This CDR3 region has 13 residues. The V and J ends lost 5 bases and 6 bases respectively, with 14 bases between them. Germline V gives CDR1 MNHEY, CDR2 SVGAGI. Here the CDR3 reads CASSPGGRAEQYF. The CDR3 nucleotides read TGTGCCAGCAGTCCCGGTGGGCGGGCCGAGCAGTACTTC.

Here the CDR3 reads CASSFRGNTIYF. The CDR3 DNA follows: TGTGCCAGCAGTTTCCGAGGAAACACCATATATTTT. The chain combines TRBV28 with TRBJ1-3; D remains ambiguous. CDR1 and CDR2 (germline): MDHEN, SYDVKM. The CDR3 spans 12 residues. V lost 3 bases and J 4 bases, leaving 4 bases between the germline ends.

The chain uses TRBV29-1 and TRBJ1-5; perhaps TRBD1 as D (5 bases). CDR3 length: 13 residues. Germline assignment: CDR1 SQVTM and CDR2 ANQGSEA. With 4 bases removed from V and 4 bases from J, the gap between germline ends came to 11 bases. DNA of the CDR3: TGCAGCGTTGCAACAGGCCTTAATCAGCCCCAGCATTTT. Its protein product is CSVATGLNQPQHF.